These T cell receptor beta chains were read from a single sample in a study of T cells after yellow fever vaccination. TCRdb re-called the 5' RACE reads through MiXCR, storing one row per CDR3 protein. The sample includes some 400,000 distinct CDR3 sequences, 6.2% of them seen just once. Source: PBMCs, taken 5 days after the yellow fever booster vaccination. The source is a man aged 30 to 45 who received the YFV17D yellow fever vaccine. Each CDR3 is given with its conserved first and last residue. A D gene is named only where the DNA matches it firmly. Expanded clones get a size class; other rows say once, few or many, or leave the size out.

D: TRBD2
J: TRBJ2-5
V: TRBV5-1
size: few
length: 16
CDR3: CASSSDLGTSGKDQYF
DNA: TGCGCCAGCAGCTCGGACCTTGGGACTAGCGGGAAGGACCAGTACTTC

D: -
J: TRBJ2-7
V: TRBV9
size: many
length: 15
CDR3: CASSAEGQPGYEQYF
DNA: TGTGCCAGCAGCGCCGAGGGACAACCGGGGTACGAGCAGTACTTC

D: -
J: TRBJ2-3
V: TRBV10-3
size: few
length: 14
CDR3: CAISVQQGLETQYF
DNA: TGTGCCATCAGTGTCCAACAGGGTCTTGAGACGCAGTATTTT

D: -
J: TRBJ2-1
V: TRBV20-1
size: few
length: 10
CDR3: CTPNHNEQFF
DNA: TGCACCCCGAACCACAATGAGCAGTTCTTC

D: -
J: TRBJ2-1
V: TRBV20-1
size: few
length: 14
CDR3: CSVREGGPYNEQFF
DNA: TGCAGTGTTCGAGAGGGGGGACCCTACAATGAGCAGTTCTTC

D: TRBD2
J: TRBJ2-1
V: TRBV18
size: -
length: 18
CDR3: CASSPTKPGTKSYNEQFF
DNA: TGTGCCAGCTCACCAACAAAGCCCGGGACTAAATCCTACAATGAGCAGTTCTTC

D: -
J: TRBJ1-4
V: TRBV20-1
size: few
length: 15
CDR3: CSARREGRIYEKLFF
DNA: TGCAGTGCTAGACGGGAGGGGAGGATATATGAAAAACTGTTTTTT

D: TRBD1
J: TRBJ2-7
V: TRBV5-8
size: -
length: 13
CDR3: CASSFTGGYKQYF
DNA: TGTGCCAGCAGTTTTACAGGGGGCTACAAGCAGTACTTC

D: TRBD2
J: TRBJ2-3
V: TRBV4-3
size: many
length: 17
CDR3: CASSQVGLAGSTDTQYF
DNA: TGCGCCAGCAGCCAAGTAGGCCTAGCGGGATCCACAGATACGCAGTATTTT

D: TRBD2
J: TRBJ2-1
V: TRBV7-9
size: many
length: 16
CDR3: CASSPRTSGAYNEQFF
DNA: TGTGCCAGCAGCCCCCGGACTAGCGGAGCCTACAATGAGCAGTTCTTC

D: -
J: TRBJ2-6
V: TRBV2
size: -
length: 18
CDR3: CASSDRGFSGSGANVLTF
DNA: TGTGCCAGCAGTGACAGGGGCTTCTCAGGTTCTGGGGCCAACGTCCTGACTTTC

D: -
J: TRBJ2-7
V: TRBV25-1
size: -
length: 15
CDR3: CASAPTETLGDEQYF
DNA: TGTGCCAGCGCTCCGACAGAGACCCTGGGGGACGAGCAGTACTTC

D: -
J: TRBJ1-1
V: TRBV29-1
size: many
length: 14
CDR3: CSVAGQYMNTEAFF
DNA: TGCAGCGTTGCTGGACAGTATATGAACACTGAAGCTTTCTTT

D: -
J: TRBJ2-1
V: TRBV29-1
size: few
length: 14
CDR3: CSVPGRGGLAPKFF
DNA: TGCAGCGTTCCCGGCAGGGGGGGACTGGCGCCCAAGTTCTTC

D: TRBD2
J: TRBJ2-7
V: TRBV29-1
size: -
length: 14
CDR3: CSAVSSGSSYEQYF
DNA: TGCAGCGCGGTATCTAGCGGGTCCTCCTACGAGCAGTACTTC

D: TRBD2
J: TRBJ2-1
V: TRBV27
size: -
length: 16
CDR3: CASSSAGTSVPDEQFF
DNA: TGTGCCAGCAGCTCCGCCGGGACTAGCGTCCCCGATGAGCAGTTCTTC

D: TRBD1
J: TRBJ2-7
V: TRBV27
size: few
length: 14
CDR3: CASSSRDRRPPMYF
DNA: TGTGCCAGCAGTTCCCGGGACAGACGCCCCCCGATGTACTTC

D: TRBD2
J: TRBJ2-7
V: TRBV20-1
size: -
length: 19
CDR3: CRGPDRQGETASGGYEQYF
DNA: TGCAGGGGCCCTGATCGGCAGGGTGAAACGGCTAGCGGTGGCTACGAGCAGTACTTC

D: -
J: TRBJ1-6
V: TRBV28
size: many
length: 10
CDR3: CASSTHTLHF
DNA: TGTGCCAGCAGTACCCACACCCTCCACTTT

D: -
J: TRBJ1-1
V: TRBV11-2
size: -
length: 18
CDR3: CASSLTWLQGVMNTEAFF
DNA: TGTGCCAGCAGCCTTACGTGGCTCCAAGGGGTCATGAACACTGAAGCTTTCTTT

D: -
J: TRBJ2-7
V: TRBV29-1
size: many
length: 12
CDR3: CSVEDRGDEQYF
DNA: TGCAGCGTTGAAGATAGAGGGGACGAGCAGTACTTC

D: TRBD1
J: TRBJ2-3
V: TRBV7-8
size: -
length: 19
CDR3: CASSLVPGTGLNSRDTQYF
DNA: TGTGCCAGCAGCTTAGTACCCGGGACAGGTTTAAACTCGCGGGATACGCAGTATTTT

D: TRBD1
J: TRBJ1-6
V: TRBV20-1
size: -
length: 13
CDR3: CSALQGVNTPLHF
DNA: TGCAGTGCTTTACAGGGGGTTAATACACCCCTCCACTTT

D: TRBD2
J: TRBJ2-1
V: TRBV3-1
size: -
length: 18
CDR3: CASSQGLAGEGGLNEQFF
DNA: TGTGCCAGCAGCCAAGGACTAGCGGGAGAAGGGGGTTTAAATGAGCAGTTCTTC

D: -
J: TRBJ2-7
V: TRBV28
size: many
length: 13
CDR3: CASSLQGWGEQYF
DNA: TGTGCCAGCAGTTTGCAGGGGTGGGGCGAGCAGTACTTC

D: -
J: TRBJ2-1
V: TRBV7-6
size: few
length: 15
CDR3: CASAEEGFSYNEQFF
DNA: TGTGCCAGCGCCGAGGAGGGGTTTTCCTACAATGAGCAGTTCTTC

D: TRBD2
J: TRBJ2-7
V: TRBV20-1
size: few
length: 16
CDR3: CCARDMTSGFSYEQYF
DNA: TGCTGTGCTAGAGATATGACTAGCGGATTCTCCTACGAGCAGTACTTC

D: -
J: TRBJ1-1
V: TRBV7-8
size: -
length: 13
CDR3: CASSLGKGVEAFF
DNA: TGTGCCAGCAGCTTAGGAAAAGGGGTGGAAGCTTTCTTT

D: TRBD2
J: TRBJ2-7
V: TRBV28
size: many
length: 13
CDR3: CASSSYTSGEQYF
DNA: TGTGCCAGCAGTTCGTATACTAGCGGCGAGCAGTACTTC

D: -
J: TRBJ2-5
V: TRBV20-1
size: -
length: 13
CDR3: CSARGLLQETQYF
DNA: TGCAGTGCCCGAGGACTACTTCAAGAGACCCAGTACTTC

D: -
J: TRBJ1-3
V: TRBV3-1
size: few
length: 16
CDR3: CASSQNRPPSGNTIYF
DNA: TGTGCCAGCAGCCAGAACCGACCACCCTCTGGAAACACCATATATTTT

D: -
J: TRBJ1-6
V: TRBV20-1
size: few
length: 12
CDR3: CSANENNSPLHF
DNA: TGCAGTGCTAATGAGAATAATTCACCCCTCCACTTT

D: -
J: TRBJ2-7
V: TRBV29-1
size: few
length: 13
CDR3: CSVESSGGNEQYF
DNA: TGCAGCGTTGAGAGTAGCGGAGGAAACGAGCAGTACTTC

D: -
J: TRBJ1-5
V: TRBV19
size: few
length: 17
CDR3: CASSIGGNRLGDQPQHF
DNA: TGTGCCAGTAGTATAGGCGGGAACAGACTCGGGGATCAGCCCCAGCATTTT

D: -
J: TRBJ2-2
V: TRBV20-1
size: -
length: 10
CDR3: CSVGHGELFF
DNA: TGCAGTGTGGGGCACGGGGAGCTGTTTTTT

D: TRBD1
J: TRBJ2-2
V: TRBV12-3/TRBV12-4
size: many
length: 14
CDR3: CASSQGVSTGELFF
DNA: TGTGCCAGCAGCCAGGGGGTTTCCACCGGGGAGCTGTTTTTT

D: TRBD2
J: TRBJ2-1
V: TRBV20-1
size: many
length: 15
CDR3: CSSTGWREKFNEQFF
DNA: TGCAGTTCCACTGGATGGCGGGAGAAGTTCAATGAGCAGTTCTTC

D: -
J: TRBJ1-1
V: TRBV7-9
size: few
length: 12
CDR3: CASSPVNTEAFF
DNA: TGTGCCAGCAGCCCGGTGAACACTGAAGCTTTCTTT

D: -
J: TRBJ2-2
V: TRBV12-3/TRBV12-4
size: many
length: 13
CDR3: CASSLGLIGELFF
DNA: TGTGCCAGCAGTTTAGGGTTAATCGGGGAGCTGTTTTTT

D: TRBD1
J: TRBJ2-7
V: TRBV12-3/TRBV12-4
size: many
length: 14
CDR3: CASRPGTVPNEQYF
DNA: TGTGCCAGCAGACCCGGGACAGTGCCTAACGAGCAGTACTTC

D: TRBD2
J: TRBJ2-2
V: TRBV6-1
size: many
length: 17
CDR3: CASSETSGRGVNGELFF
DNA: TGTGCCAGCAGTGAGACTAGCGGGAGGGGGGTAAACGGGGAGCTGTTTTTT

D: TRBD1
J: TRBJ2-5
V: TRBV20-1
size: few
length: 15
CDR3: CSARGTGALHETQYF
DNA: TGCAGTGCTAGGGGGACAGGGGCGCTTCATGAGACCCAGTACTTC

D: TRBD1
J: TRBJ1-2
V: TRBV28
size: -
length: 16
CDR3: CASSKTGNNANYGYTF
DNA: TGTGCCAGCAGTAAGACAGGGAACAACGCTAACTATGGCTACACCTTC

D: TRBD2
J: TRBJ2-7
V: TRBV12-3/TRBV12-4
size: few
length: 14
CDR3: CASALGLVSYEQYF
DNA: TGTGCCAGCGCCCTGGGACTAGTAAGTTACGAGCAGTACTTC

D: TRBD2
J: TRBJ2-2
V: TRBV29-1
size: many
length: 15
CDR3: CSVEGTSGSSGELFF
DNA: TGCAGCGTTGAAGGGACTAGCGGGAGTTCCGGGGAGCTGTTTTTT

D: TRBD1
J: TRBJ1-1
V: TRBV14
size: few
length: 16
CDR3: CASSIFGDRLNTEAFF
DNA: TGTGCCAGCAGCATATTTGGGGACAGGTTGAACACTGAAGCTTTCTTT

D: -
J: TRBJ2-7
V: TRBV12-5
size: -
length: 12
CDR3: CASKESGHEQYF
DNA: TGTGCTAGTAAAGAGTCAGGCCACGAGCAGTACTTC

D: -
J: TRBJ2-7
V: TRBV20-1
size: many
length: 14
CDR3: CSATTPRGGYEQYF
DNA: TGCAGTGCTACCACTCCCCGCGGCGGGTACGAGCAGTACTTC

D: TRBD1
J: TRBJ1-2
V: TRBV12-3/TRBV12-4
size: -
length: 13
CDR3: CASSKLGGNGYTF
DNA: TGTGCCAGCAGTAAGTTAGGGGGCAACGGCTACACCTTC

D: -
J: TRBJ2-1
V: TRBV28
size: -
length: 11
CDR3: CASSFSHEQFF
DNA: TGTGCCAGCAGTTTTAGCCATGAGCAGTTCTTC

D: TRBD2
J: TRBJ2-1
V: TRBV27
size: many
length: 15
CDR3: CASKLAGGRYNEQFF
DNA: TGTGCCAGCAAATTAGCGGGAGGCCGCTACAATGAGCAGTTCTTC

D: TRBD2
J: TRBJ2-1
V: TRBV24-1
size: -
length: 15
CDR3: CATSDIRDYGGEQFF
DNA: TGTGCCACCAGTGATATCCGGGACTATGGGGGTGAGCAGTTCTTC

D: -
J: TRBJ1-1
V: TRBV19
size: many
length: 13
CDR3: CASSVDGGTEAFF
DNA: TGTGCCAGTAGTGTGGATGGGGGCACTGAAGCTTTCTTT

D: -
J: TRBJ2-4
V: TRBV18
size: many
length: 15
CDR3: CASSPGVGEGNIQYF
DNA: TGTGCCAGCTCACCGGGCGTAGGGGAAGGAAACATTCAGTACTTC

D: -
J: TRBJ1-1
V: TRBV20-1
size: -
length: 15
CDR3: CSARKTRAMNTEAFF
DNA: TGCAGTGCTAGAAAAACCAGGGCTATGAACACTGAAGCTTTCTTT

D: -
J: TRBJ1-4
V: TRBV5-6
size: -
length: 15
CDR3: CASSPATSTNEKLFF
DNA: TGTGCCAGCAGCCCCGCGACATCCACTAATGAAAAACTGTTTTTT